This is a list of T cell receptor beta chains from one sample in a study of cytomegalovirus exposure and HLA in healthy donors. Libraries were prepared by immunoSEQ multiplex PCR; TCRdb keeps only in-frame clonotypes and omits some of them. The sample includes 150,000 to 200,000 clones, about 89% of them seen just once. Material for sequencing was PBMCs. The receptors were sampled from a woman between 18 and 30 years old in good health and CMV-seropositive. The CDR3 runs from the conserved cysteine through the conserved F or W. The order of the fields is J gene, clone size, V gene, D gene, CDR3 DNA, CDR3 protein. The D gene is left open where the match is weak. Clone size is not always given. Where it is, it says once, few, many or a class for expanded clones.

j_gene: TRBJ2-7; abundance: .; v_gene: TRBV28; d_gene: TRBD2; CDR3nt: TGTGCCAGCAGTACTCCCAGCGCGGGAGGGCTGGAGCAGTACTTC; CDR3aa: CASSTPSAGGLEQYF
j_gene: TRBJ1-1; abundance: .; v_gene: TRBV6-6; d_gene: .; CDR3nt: TGTGCCAGCAGTCCCCCAGGGGCTGGGAACACTGAAGCTTTCTTT; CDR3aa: CASSPPGAGNTEAFF
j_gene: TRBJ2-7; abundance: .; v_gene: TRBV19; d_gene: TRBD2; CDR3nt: TGTGCCAGTAGTCCGCAGTCGGGAGGGATCGAGCAGTACTTC; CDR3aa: CASSPQSGGIEQYF
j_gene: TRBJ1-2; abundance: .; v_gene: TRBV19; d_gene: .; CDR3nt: TGTGCCAGTAGTATAGGGCGGCTCCCTACTCCCGGCTACACCTTC; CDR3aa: CASSIGRLPTPGYTF
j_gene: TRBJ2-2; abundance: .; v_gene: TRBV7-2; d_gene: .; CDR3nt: TGTGCCAGCAGCCCCAGGAACACCGGGGAGCTGTTTTTT; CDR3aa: CASSPRNTGELFF
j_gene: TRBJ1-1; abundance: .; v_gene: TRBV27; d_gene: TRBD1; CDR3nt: TGTGCCAGCAGTTCGACAGGGGGTGAAGCTTTCTTT; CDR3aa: CASSSTGGEAFF
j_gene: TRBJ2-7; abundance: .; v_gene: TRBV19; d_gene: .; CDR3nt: TGTGCCAGTAGTATGTCCGGGAACTTCTACGAGCAGTACTTC; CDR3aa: CASSMSGNFYEQYF
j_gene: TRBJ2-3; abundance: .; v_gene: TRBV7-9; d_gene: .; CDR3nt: TGTGCCAGCAGCTTCTATAGCAATCCCCCAGATACGCAGTATTTT; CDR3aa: CASSFYSNPPDTQYF
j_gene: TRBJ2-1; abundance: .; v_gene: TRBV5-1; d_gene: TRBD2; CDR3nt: TGCGCCAGCAGCGGAGGGACTAGCGGGAGGAATGAGCAGTTCTTC; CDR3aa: CASSGGTSGRNEQFF
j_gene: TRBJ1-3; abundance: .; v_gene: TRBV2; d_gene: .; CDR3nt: TGTGCCAGCAGTGGGTACTCAGCGGGTGGAAACACCATATATTTT; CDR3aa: CASSGYSAGGNTIYF
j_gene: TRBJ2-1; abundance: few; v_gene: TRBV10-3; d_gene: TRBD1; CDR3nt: TGTGCCATCAGGGGACAGCCGTACAATGAGCAGTTCTTC; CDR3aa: CAIRGQPYNEQFF
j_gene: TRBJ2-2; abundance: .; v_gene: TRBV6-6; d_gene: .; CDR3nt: TGTGCCAGCAAGGACACAAGGACCGGGGAGCTGTTTTTT; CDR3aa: CASKDTRTGELFF
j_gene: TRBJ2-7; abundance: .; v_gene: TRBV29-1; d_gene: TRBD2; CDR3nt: TGCAGCGCTGGTGGGGGGGACTACGAGCAGTACTTC; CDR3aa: CSAGGGDYEQYF
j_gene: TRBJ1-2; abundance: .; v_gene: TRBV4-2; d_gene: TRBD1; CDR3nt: TGTGCCAGCAGCCAAGAGGACAGGAACTATGGCTACACCTTC; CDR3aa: CASSQEDRNYGYTF
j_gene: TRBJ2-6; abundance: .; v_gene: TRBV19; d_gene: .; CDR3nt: TGTGCCAGTAGCAGGGTTTCTGGGGCCAACGTCCTGACTTTC; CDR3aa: CASSRVSGANVLTF
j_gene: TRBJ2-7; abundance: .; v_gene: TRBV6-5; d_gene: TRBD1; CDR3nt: TGTGCCAGCAGACCGGACAGGTCTATGCGTGGGGAGCAGTACTTC; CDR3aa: CASRPDRSMRGEQYF
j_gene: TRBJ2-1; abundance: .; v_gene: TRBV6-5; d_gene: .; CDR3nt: TGTGCCAGCAGCCTCTCGGACACCAACAATGAGCAGTTCTTC; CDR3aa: CASSLSDTNNEQFF
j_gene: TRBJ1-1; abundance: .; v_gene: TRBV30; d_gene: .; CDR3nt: TGTGCCTGGAGCCTTCTCCAGGGAAGATGGACTGAAGCTTTCTTT; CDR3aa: CAWSLLQGRWTEAFF
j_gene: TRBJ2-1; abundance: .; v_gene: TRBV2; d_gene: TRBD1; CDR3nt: TGTGCCAGCAGTGCAGGGACAGGGGACGCGGGTGAGCAGTTCTTC; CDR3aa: CASSAGTGDAGEQFF
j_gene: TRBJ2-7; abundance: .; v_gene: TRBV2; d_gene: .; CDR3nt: TGTGCCAGCAGTGAAGCGCCTGGGGCCTCCTACGAGCAGTACTTC; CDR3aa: CASSEAPGASYEQYF
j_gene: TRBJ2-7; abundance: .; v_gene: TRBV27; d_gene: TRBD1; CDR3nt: TGTGCCAGCAGTCGGACAGGGGGAAGAATGGCTAGCGAGCAGTACTTC; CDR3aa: CASSRTGGRMASEQYF
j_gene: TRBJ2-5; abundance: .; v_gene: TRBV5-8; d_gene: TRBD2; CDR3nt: TGTGCCAGCAGCTTGGCCGGGTCGACGGGGGGGCGAAAGACCCAGTACTTC; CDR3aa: CASSLAGSTGGRKTQYF
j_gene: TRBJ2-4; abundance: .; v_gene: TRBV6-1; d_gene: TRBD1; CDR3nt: TGTGCCAGCAGTGAAGCGGCGGTGAGGGACAGGGCTAACATTCAGTACTTC; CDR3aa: CASSEAAVRDRANIQYF
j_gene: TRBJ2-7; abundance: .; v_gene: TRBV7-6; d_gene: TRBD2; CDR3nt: TGTGCCAGCAGCTTATCTAGCGGGAGATACAACGAGCAGTACTTC; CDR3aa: CASSLSSGRYNEQYF
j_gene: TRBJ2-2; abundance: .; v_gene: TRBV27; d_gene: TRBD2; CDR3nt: TGTGCCAGCAGTTTACGGCTAGCGGGAGGGCCCGGGGAGCTGTTTTTT; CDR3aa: CASSLRLAGGPGELFF
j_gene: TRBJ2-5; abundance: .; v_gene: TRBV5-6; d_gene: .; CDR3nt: TGTGCCAGCAGCTTACAGGTTCTACAAGAGACCCAGTACTTC; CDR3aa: CASSLQVLQETQYF
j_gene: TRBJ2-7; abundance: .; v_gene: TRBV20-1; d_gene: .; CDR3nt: TGCAGTGCTAGTAAGGGGTACGAGCAGTACTTC; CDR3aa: CSASKGYEQYF
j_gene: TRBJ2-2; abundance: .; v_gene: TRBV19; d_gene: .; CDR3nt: TGTGCCACCCACCGGGGGACCACCGGGGAGCTGTTTTTT; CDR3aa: CATHRGTTGELFF
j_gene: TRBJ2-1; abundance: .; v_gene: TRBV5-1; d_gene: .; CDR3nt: TGCGCCAGCACACTTGAGGCGGCCAGCTCCTACAATGAGCAGTTCTTC; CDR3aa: CASTLEAASSYNEQFF
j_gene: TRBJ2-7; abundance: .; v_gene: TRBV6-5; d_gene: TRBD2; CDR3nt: TGTGCCAGCAGTTACTCGGGACTAGCGGGAGGGTACGAGCAGTACTTC; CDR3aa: CASSYSGLAGGYEQYF
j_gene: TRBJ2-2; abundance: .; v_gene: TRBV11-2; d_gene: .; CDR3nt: TGTGCCAGCAGCTCACAGAACACCGGGGAGCTGTTTTTT; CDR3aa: CASSSQNTGELFF
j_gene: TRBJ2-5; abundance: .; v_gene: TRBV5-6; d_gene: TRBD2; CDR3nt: TGTGCCAGCAGCCTGGGACTAGCGGCACAAGAGACCCAGTACTTC; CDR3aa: CASSLGLAAQETQYF